Listed below are T cell receptor beta chains from one sample, sequenced in a study of cytomegalovirus exposure and HLA in healthy donors. TCRdb's table, derived via immunoSEQ multiplex PCR, lists solely in-frame clones and lacks some. The profile shows over 80,000 clones, about four fifths of them singletons. Sequenced input: PBMCs. All receptors come from a woman aged 35 to 49 in good health and CMV-seronegative. CDR3s include the opening cysteine and the closing phenylalanine or tryptophan. D genes are given only for firm matches. Clone size is stated in some rows and not others, as once, few, many or a class when expanded.

v_call: TRBV10-1
d_call: TRBD2
cdr3_length: 15
clone_size: once
j_call: TRBJ2-5
cdr3_aa: CASSDGLAAQETQYF
cdr3_nt: TGCGCCAGCAGTGACGGACTAGCGGCACAAGAGACCCAGTACTTC

v_call: TRBV5-4
d_call: .
cdr3_length: 13
clone_size: .
j_call: TRBJ2-1
cdr3_aa: CASSLEQRNEQFF
cdr3_nt: TGTGCCAGCAGCTTGGAGCAGCGGAATGAGCAGTTCTTC

v_call: TRBV2
d_call: TRBD1
cdr3_length: 14
clone_size: .
j_call: TRBJ2-5
cdr3_aa: CASRRQGAGETQYF
cdr3_nt: TGTGCCAGCAGGCGACAGGGGGCGGGGGAGACCCAGTACTTC

v_call: TRBV11-2
d_call: .
cdr3_length: 15
clone_size: .
j_call: TRBJ2-3
cdr3_aa: CASSLNSRGTDTQYF
cdr3_nt: TGTGCCAGCAGCTTAAATTCTCGGGGAACAGATACGCAGTATTTT

v_call: TRBV7-9
d_call: .
cdr3_length: 16
clone_size: .
j_call: TRBJ1-1
cdr3_aa: CASLTTTGGSGTEAFF
cdr3_nt: TGTGCCAGCCTCACAACGACGGGGGGCTCAGGCACTGAAGCTTTCTTT

v_call: TRBV4-2
d_call: TRBD2
cdr3_length: 16
clone_size: .
j_call: TRBJ2-2
cdr3_aa: CASARFSGSGPGELFF
cdr3_nt: TGTGCCAGCGCGCGGTTCAGCGGGAGCGGTCCCGGGGAGCTGTTTTTT

v_call: TRBV11-2
d_call: .
cdr3_length: 16
clone_size: .
j_call: TRBJ1-2
cdr3_aa: CASSLEGQRANYGYTF
cdr3_nt: TGTGCCAGCAGCTTAGAGGGCCAGAGAGCTAACTATGGCTACACCTTC

v_call: TRBV19
d_call: TRBD2
cdr3_length: 15
clone_size: .
j_call: TRBJ2-7
cdr3_aa: CASSIVGLAGTEQYF
cdr3_nt: TGTGCCAGTAGTATAGTAGGACTAGCGGGAACGGAGCAGTACTTC

v_call: TRBV6-5
d_call: .
cdr3_length: 16
clone_size: .
j_call: TRBJ2-1
cdr3_aa: CASSYGSGPSYNEQFF
cdr3_nt: TGTGCCAGCAGTTACGGGAGCGGGCCCTCCTACAATGAGCAGTTCTTC

v_call: TRBV5-1
d_call: .
cdr3_length: 14
clone_size: .
j_call: TRBJ1-1
cdr3_aa: CASREIQGNTEAFF
cdr3_nt: TGCGCCAGCAGGGAGATACAGGGGAACACTGAAGCTTTCTTT

v_call: TRBV27
d_call: .
cdr3_length: 13
clone_size: few
j_call: TRBJ1-1
cdr3_aa: CASRLQVNTEAFF
cdr3_nt: TGTGCCAGCAGGTTACAGGTGAACACTGAAGCTTTCTTT

v_call: TRBV19
d_call: .
cdr3_length: 15
clone_size: .
j_call: TRBJ2-7
cdr3_aa: CASSIIQGGLYEQYF
cdr3_nt: TGTGCCAGTAGTATAATCCAGGGGGGATTGTACGAGCAGTACTTC

v_call: TRBV7-7
d_call: TRBD2
cdr3_length: 17
clone_size: .
j_call: TRBJ2-5
cdr3_aa: CASSQGLAGVGRETQYF
cdr3_nt: TGTGCCAGCAGCCAGGGACTAGCGGGAGTGGGAAGAGAGACCCAGTACTTC

v_call: TRBV5-4
d_call: TRBD2
cdr3_length: 15
clone_size: .
j_call: TRBJ2-5
cdr3_aa: CASSMLAGPQETQYF
cdr3_nt: TGTGCCAGCAGCATGTTAGCGGGGCCCCAAGAGACCCAGTACTTC

v_call: TRBV11-2
d_call: TRBD2
cdr3_length: 17
clone_size: .
j_call: TRBJ2-5
cdr3_aa: CASSLGATSGHQETQYF
cdr3_nt: TGTGCCAGCAGCTTAGGGGCGACTAGCGGGCATCAAGAGACCCAGTACTTC

v_call: TRBV6-5
d_call: TRBD1
cdr3_length: 12
clone_size: .
j_call: TRBJ1-5
cdr3_aa: CARAQGQQPQHF
cdr3_nt: TGTGCCAGAGCACAGGGGCAACAGCCCCAGCATTTT

v_call: TRBV5-4
d_call: .
cdr3_length: 16
clone_size: .
j_call: TRBJ2-2
cdr3_aa: CASSSTGKGDTGELFF
cdr3_nt: TGTGCCAGCAGCTCGACAGGCAAAGGTGACACCGGGGAGCTGTTTTTT

v_call: TRBV7-3
d_call: TRBD1
cdr3_length: 15
clone_size: once
j_call: TRBJ2-2
cdr3_aa: CASSSTGGRTGELFF
cdr3_nt: TGTGCCAGCAGCTCCACAGGGGGCCGGACCGGGGAGCTGTTTTTT

v_call: TRBV5-1
d_call: .
cdr3_length: 15
clone_size: .
j_call: TRBJ1-3
cdr3_aa: CASSSSVASGNTIYF
cdr3_nt: TGCGCCAGCAGCTCATCAGTAGCCTCTGGAAACACCATATATTTT

v_call: TRBV7-9
d_call: TRBD1
cdr3_length: 14
clone_size: .
j_call: TRBJ1-5
cdr3_aa: CASSPDRGNQPQHF
cdr3_nt: TGTGCCAGCAGCCCTGACAGGGGGAATCAGCCCCAGCATTTT